These 23 T cell receptor beta chains came from one sample sequenced in a study of brain T cells in children with intractable seizures. The time point here: blood from clinic visit 5 months post-surgery; TSC patient then seizure free. Generated by immunoSEQ multiplex PCR, the TCRdb table keeps only in-frame clones and is missing some. The sample consists of under 400,000 clones, more than 85% of them appearing once. Source: peripheral blood, taken approximately 5 months after surgery. These TCRs come from a boy in the first two years of life with tuberous sclerosis and intractable seizures.

The chain uses TRBV5-5 and TRBJ1-4; D uncertain. This CDR3 has 13 amino acids. Trimming cost V 7 bases and J 0 bases, with 7 bases left between them. Germline V lookup: CDR1 SGHKS, CDR2 YYEKEE (reference sequence). CDR3 bases: TGTGCCAGCTTAGGTCCAACTAATGAAAAACTGTTTTTT. Its protein is CASLGPTNEKLFF. Based on the CDR3 plus reference TRBV5-5 and TRBJ1-4, the full variable domain is DAGVTQSPTHLIKTRGQQVTLRCSPISGHKSVSWYQQVLGQGPQFIFQYYEKEERGRGNFPDRFSARQFPNYSSELNVNALLLGDSALYLCASLGPTNEKLFFGSGTQLSVL.

This clone was picked up one time. This rearrangement joins TRBV6-9 to TRBJ1-2, with 9 bases aligning to TRBD1. Losses at the gene ends were 5 bases for V and 1 base for J; bases not matched to a gene: 14. This CDR3 region has 18 residues. Germline V gene lookup returns CDR1 MNHGY and CDR2 SVAAGI. This chain's CDR3 is CASSMPGQGLKGNYGYTF. In DNA form, the CDR3 reads TGTGCCAGCAGTATGCCGGGACAGGGACTAAAGGGTAACTATGGCTACACCTTC.

The chain is built from TRBV27 and TRBJ2-1; either TRBD1 or TRBD2 may fit D (5 bases each). CDR1 MNHEY and CDR2 SMNVEV come from the germline V gene (reference sequence). Trimming shortened V by 0 bases and J by 8 bases, and 17 bases separated the two germline ends. The CDR3 is 16 residues long. The DNA for the CDR3 is TGTGCCAGCAGTTTATCGAGAGGGGCGAACTTCCATGAGCAGTTCTTC. Translating gives CASSLSRGANFHEQFF.

The gene calls are TRBV7-3 and TRBJ2-7; 9 nucleotides align to TRBD1. Germline CDR1 SGHTA, CDR2 FQGTGA. This CDR3 has 15 residues. Trimming took 4 bases from V and 2 from J; bases not matched to a gene: 6. The chain's CDR3 is CASSSGQGATYEQYF. CDR3 sequence (DNA): TGTGCCAGCAGCTCGGGACAGGGAGCCACCTACGAGCAGTACTTC.

The chain recombines TRBV7-9 with TRBJ1-2; D remains unclear. The germline gives CDR1 SEHNR, CDR2 FQNEAQ (reference sequence). The CDR3 runs to 11 residues. V lost 2 bases, J lost 3 bases, and 1 base lay in between. CDR3 sequence reads: CASSLHYGYTF. The CDR3 DNA reads as TGTGCCAGCAGCTTACACTATGGCTACACCTTC.

The rearrangement joins TRBV19 to TRBJ1-1; 8 bases are shared with TRBD1. V lost 5 bases and J lost 0; bases outside the gene matches: 8. The germline CDR1 and CDR2 sequences are LNHDA and SQIVND (reference sequence). This CDR3 contains 16 residues. The CDR3 sequence: CASSWKTGGMNTEAFF. The CDR3 region has the DNA TGTGCCAGTAGTTGGAAAACAGGGGGAATGAACACTGAAGCTTTCTTT.

This rearrangement joins TRBV18 to TRBJ2-7, with TRBD2 identical over 12 bases. Germline V gene data show CDR1 as KGHSH and CDR2 as LQKENI. The ends lost 4 bases at V and 4 bases at J; junction bases unmatched: 2. The CDR3 runs to 14 residues. Written as DNA, the CDR3 is TGTGCCAGCTCACTCGGGACTAGCGGGTACGAGCAGTACTTC. Translated: CASSLGTSGYEQYF.

The chain uses TRBV21-1 and TRBJ2-7; TRBD2 is the table's D call, not checked against the DNA. TRBV21-1 is a pseudogene locus. The CDR3 spans 13 residues. Here the CDR3 DNA reads TGTGCCAGCAGCACTAGCGGAGCCTACGAGCAGTACTTC. Translation: CASSTSGAYEQYF.

The gene calls are TRBV5-6 and TRBJ2-5; 7 bases map to TRBD2. From germline, CDR1 is SGHDT and CDR2 YYEEEE. J lost 4 bases, V lost 2 bases, and 5 bases had no gene match. The CDR3 runs 14 residues. CDR3 coding DNA: TGTGCCAGCAGCTTAGCTAGCGGCTTAGAGACCCAGTACTTC. It yields the protein CASSLASGLETQYF.

Concerning this clone: The sample holds other DNA sequences that translate to the same CDR3. The chain uses TRBV18 and TRBJ2-5; D is unresolved. Trimming pared 3 bases from V and 4 bases from J, leaving 3 bases between. Germline-derived CDR1 and CDR2 are KGHSH and LQKENI. This CDR3 has 11 residues. CDR3 sequence (DNA): TGTGCCAGCTCACCGGGAGAGACCCAGTACTTC. Translating gives CASSPGETQYF. Full variable domain (rest looked up from reference TRBV18 and TRBJ2-5): NAGVMQNPRHLVRRRGQEARLRCSPMKGHSHVYWYRQLPEEGLKFMVYLQKENIIDESGMPKERFSAEFPKEGPSILRIQQVVRGDSAAYFCASSPGETQYFGPGTRLLVL.

The rearrangement joins TRBV21-1 to TRBJ2-6; the D call of TRBD2 is as the table states it, not checked on the DNA. TRBV21-1 is a known pseudogene. This CDR3 region has 18 residues. Here the CDR3 DNA reads TGTGCCAGCAGCAAAGTAGGCCGGGGGGGCTCTGGGGCCAACGTCCTGACTTTC. This sequence encodes CASSKVGRGGSGANVLTF.

J is TRBJ2-1 and V is TRBV7-3, with a possible D match to TRBD2 (6 bases). Trimming stripped 4 bases from V and 2 bases from J, with 12 bases between. The CDR3 extends over 15 amino acids. From germline, CDR1 is SGHTA and CDR2 FQGTGA. The DNA of the CDR3 is TGTGCCAGCAGCTCTATAGCGGTAACCTACAATGAGCAGTTCTTC. This translates into CASSSIAVTYNEQFF.

This rearrangement joins TRBV6-5 to TRBJ2-2; 9 nucleotides align to TRBD1. Trimming cost V 6 bases and J 7 bases; bases outside gene matches: 6. Germline CDR1 reads MNHEY; CDR2 reads SVGAGI. The CDR3 consists of 14 residues. The CDR3 DNA reads as TGTGCCAGCAGCCGGGGACAGGGAGGCGGGGAGCTGTTTTTT. It translates to CASSRGQGGGELFF.

The rearrangement uses TRBV7-2 and TRBJ1-1; D remains ambiguous. The germline CDR1 and CDR2 sequences are SGHTA and FQGNSA. The CDR3 covers 13 residues. V dropped 2 bases and J dropped 7 bases, with 11 bases sitting between them. CDR3 DNA sequence: TGTGCCAGCAGCTTAATAGAAGTAGGTGAAGCTTTCTTT. As protein: CASSLIEVGEAFF.

This chain links TRBV24-1 with TRBJ1-2, with D possibly matching TRBD1 (5 bases). V was clipped by 6 bases and J by 4 bases, with 8 bases between them. The CDR3 is 12 amino acids. CDR1 and CDR2 (germline): KGHDR, SFDVKD. The CDR3 spells CATSQGPYGYTF. The CDR3 DNA sequence: TGTGCCACCAGTCAGGGTCCCTATGGCTACACCTTC.

This sequence joins TRBV7-9 and TRBJ2-7; 8 nucleotides agree with TRBD2. V lost 1 base and J lost 3; bases outside the gene matches: 5. The germline V gene encodes CDR1 SEHNR and CDR2 FQNEAQ (reference sequence). This CDR3 is built from 15 residues. The CDR3 loop is CASSLVAGGSYEQYF. The DNA for the CDR3 is TGTGCCAGCAGCTTAGTTGCGGGAGGTAGCTACGAGCAGTACTTC.

The chain employs TRBV24-1 and TRBJ2-1; 7 nucleotides match TRBD2. The germline V gene has CDR1 KGHDR and CDR2 SFDVKD. The CDR3 totals 15 residues. After removal of 5 bases from V and 15 bases from J, the junction contained 18 bases not matched to a gene. CDR3 sequence (DNA): TGTGCCACCAGTGGGGCGGGGAGTGCCTCGACTAGCAGGTTCTTC. The encoded protein is CATSGAGSASTSRFF.

This chain connects TRBV6-5 to TRBJ1-5; TRBD1 is a possible D gene (5 bases). CDR3 length: 16 residues. The germline CDR1 and CDR2 sequences are MNHEY and SVGAGI. With 0 bases removed from V and 5 bases from J, the gap between germline ends came to 14 bases. In DNA form, the CDR3 reads TGTGCCAGCAGTTACTCGGGGGGGACGGGGTATCAGCCCCAGCATTTT. It translates to CASSYSGGTGYQPQHF.

The chain couples TRBV19 to TRBJ2-1; 8 nucleotides align to TRBD2. CDR3 length equals 14 residues. Germline V gene sequence: CDR1 LNHDA, CDR2 SQIVND (reference sequence). V lost 6 bases, J lost 4 bases, and 5 bases stayed unmatched. CDR3 sequence: CASRGSGKYNEQFF. The DNA for the CDR3 is TGTGCCAGTAGAGGTAGCGGGAAGTACAATGAGCAGTTCTTC. The full variable domain, with the rest looked up from reference TRBV19 and TRBJ2-1, is DGGITQSPKYLFRKEGQNVTLSCEQNLNHDAMYWYRQDPGQGLRLIYYSQIVNDFQKGDIAEGYSVSREKKESFPLTVTSAQKNPTAFYLCASRGSGKYNEQFFGPGTRLTVL.

The rearrangement links TRBV13 to TRBJ2-3; 11 nucleotides match TRBD2. CDR1 is PRHDT and CDR2 is FYEKMQ in the germline V gene (reference sequence). The CDR3 totals 17 residues. V was pared by 2 bases and J by 1 base, with 5 bases of the junction left unmatched. The CDR3 DNA reads TGTGCCAGCAGCTTATCCCCACTAGCGGGGGGCACAGATACGCAGTATTTT. It encodes CASSLSPLAGGTDTQYF.

The rearrangement links TRBV7-9 to TRBJ2-3, with a possible D match to TRBD1 (5 bases). The germline V gene encodes CDR1 SEHNR and CDR2 FQNEAQ (reference sequence). V dropped 1 base and J dropped 2 bases, with 10 bases sitting between them. The CDR3 runs to 15 residues. The CDR3 loop is CASSLGSTATDTQYF. The CDR3 nucleotides read TGTGCCAGCAGCTTAGGATCGACAGCCACAGATACGCAGTATTTT.

Here the CDR3 DNA reads TGTGCCAGCAGTTTGTTTACTACCTACGAGCAGTACTTC. It codes for CASSLFTTYEQYF. The chain uses TRBV12-3 or TRBV12-4 and TRBJ2-7; D gene uncertain. Between the trimmed V and J ends, which lost 3 bases and 2 bases, there was a span of 8 bases. CDR3 length: 13 residues.

The chain recombines TRBV12-3 or TRBV12-4 with TRBJ2-1, with a tentative D call TRBD2 (5 bases). Trimming took off 7 bases at V and 5 bases at J, with 12 bases between the two ends. The CDR3 covers 13 residues. The CDR3 reads CASTEGPNNEQFF. As DNA, the CDR3 is TGTGCCAGCACTGAGGGTCCCAACAATGAGCAGTTCTTC.